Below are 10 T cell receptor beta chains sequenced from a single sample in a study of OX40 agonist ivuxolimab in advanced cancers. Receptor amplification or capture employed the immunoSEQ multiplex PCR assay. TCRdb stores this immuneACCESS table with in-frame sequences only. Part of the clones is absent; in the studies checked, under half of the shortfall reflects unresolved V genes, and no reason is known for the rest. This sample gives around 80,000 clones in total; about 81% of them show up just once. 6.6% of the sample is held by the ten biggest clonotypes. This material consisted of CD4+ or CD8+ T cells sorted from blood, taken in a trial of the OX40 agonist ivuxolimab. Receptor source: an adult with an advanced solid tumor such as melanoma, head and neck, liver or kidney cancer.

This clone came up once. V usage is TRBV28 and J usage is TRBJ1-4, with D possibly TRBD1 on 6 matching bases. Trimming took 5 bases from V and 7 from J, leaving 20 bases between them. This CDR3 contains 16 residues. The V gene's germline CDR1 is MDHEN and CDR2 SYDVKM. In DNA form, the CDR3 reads TGTGCCAGCAGTCTATCACAGGGCGGTCGGAGTGAAAAACTGTTTTTT. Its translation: CASSLSQGGRSEKLFF.

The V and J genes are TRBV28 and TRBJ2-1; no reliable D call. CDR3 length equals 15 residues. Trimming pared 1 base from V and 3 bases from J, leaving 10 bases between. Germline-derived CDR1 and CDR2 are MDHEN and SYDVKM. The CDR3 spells CASSLSPDHYNEQFF. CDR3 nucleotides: TGTGCCAGCAGTTTATCTCCGGACCACTACAATGAGCAGTTCTTC.

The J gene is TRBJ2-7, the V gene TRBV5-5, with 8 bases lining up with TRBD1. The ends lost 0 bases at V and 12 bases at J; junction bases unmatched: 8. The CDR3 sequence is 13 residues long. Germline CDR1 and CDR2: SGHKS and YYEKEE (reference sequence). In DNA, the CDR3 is TGTGCCAGCAGCTTGGCCGCCGGACAGGGACCGTACGTC. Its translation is CASSLAAGQGPYV.

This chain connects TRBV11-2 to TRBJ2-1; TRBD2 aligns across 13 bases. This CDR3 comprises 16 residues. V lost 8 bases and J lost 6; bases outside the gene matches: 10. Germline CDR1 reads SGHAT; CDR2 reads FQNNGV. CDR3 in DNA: TGTGCCAGCGCCGGGACTAGCGGGGATATGGGCAATGAGCAGTTCTTC. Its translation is CASAGTSGDMGNEQFF.

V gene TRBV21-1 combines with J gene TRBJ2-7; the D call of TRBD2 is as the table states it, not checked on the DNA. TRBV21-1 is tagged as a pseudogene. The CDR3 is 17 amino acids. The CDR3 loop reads CASSKTIAGGPTHEQYF. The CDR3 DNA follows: TGTGCCAGCAGCAAAACGATAGCGGGAGGGCCTACCCACGAGCAGTACTTC.

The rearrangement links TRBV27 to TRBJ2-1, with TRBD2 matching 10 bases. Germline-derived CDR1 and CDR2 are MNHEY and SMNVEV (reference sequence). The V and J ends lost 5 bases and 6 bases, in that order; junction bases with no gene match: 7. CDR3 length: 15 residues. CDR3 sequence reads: CASSIGSGGRNEQFF. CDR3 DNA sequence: TGTGCCAGCAGTATTGGTAGCGGGGGGCGCAATGAGCAGTTCTTC.

This CDR3 is CASSSIGNTIYF. In nucleotides, the CDR3 is TGCGCCAGCAGCTCCATAGGAAACACCATATATTTT. The chain recombines TRBV4-3 with TRBJ1-3; the D is unclear. Trimming pared 5 bases from V and 4 bases from J, leaving 6 bases between. This CDR3 is built from 12 residues. Germline loops: CDR1 LGHNA, CDR2 YSLEER.

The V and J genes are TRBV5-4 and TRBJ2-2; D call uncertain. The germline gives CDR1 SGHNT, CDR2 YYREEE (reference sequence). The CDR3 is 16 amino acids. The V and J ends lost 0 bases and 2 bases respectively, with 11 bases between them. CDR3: CASSLESQTNTGELFF. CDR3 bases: TGTGCCAGCAGCTTGGAGTCTCAAACAAACACCGGGGAGCTGTTTTTT.

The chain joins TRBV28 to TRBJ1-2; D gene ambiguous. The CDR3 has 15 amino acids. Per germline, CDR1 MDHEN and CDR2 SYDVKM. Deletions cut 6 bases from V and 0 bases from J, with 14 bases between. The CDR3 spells CASRNHREANYGYTF. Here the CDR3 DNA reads TGTGCCAGCAGAAACCATAGGGAGGCTAACTATGGCTACACCTTC.

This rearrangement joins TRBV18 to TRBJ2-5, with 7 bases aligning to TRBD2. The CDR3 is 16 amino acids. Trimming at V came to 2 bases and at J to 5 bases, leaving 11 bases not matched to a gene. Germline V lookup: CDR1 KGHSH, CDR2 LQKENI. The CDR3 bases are TGTGCCAGCTCACCATCCCGCGGGGGTCCCGCTGAGACCCAGTACTTC. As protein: CASSPSRGGPAETQYF.